Below are 15 T cell receptor beta chains sequenced from a single sample in a study of STAT5B mutations in CD4+ large granular lymphocyte leukemia. Some clones are missing from TCRdb's copy, which holds only in-frame ones; the method was immunoSEQ multiplex PCR. The sample lists 23,000 or so clones; over 70% were seen once. Sequencing was carried out using CD4+ T cells from blood buffy coats. Receptors were obtained from a human donor in good health.

This clone was seen a few times. V is TRBV6-1 and J is TRBJ2-7; D is undetermined. Trimming pared 1 base from V and 2 bases from J, leaving 6 bases between. From germline, CDR1 is MNHNS and CDR2 SASEGT. The CDR3 runs to 13 residues. This CDR3 reads CASSEVGTYEQYF. The CDR3 DNA is TGTGCCAGCAGTGAAGTCGGAACCTACGAGCAGTACTTC.

CDR3: CAISERGGGHGYTF. CDR3 in DNA: TGTGCCATCAGTGAGCGGGGGGGAGGTCATGGCTACACCTTC. The chain joins TRBV10-3 to TRBJ1-2; D may be TRBD1 (5 bases). CDR1 ENHRY and CDR2 SYGVKD come from the germline V gene. This CDR3 region has 14 residues. The V end was cut by 2 bases, the J end by 6 bases, with 13 bases between.

V usage is TRBV11-2 and J usage is TRBJ1-2; 12 bases agree with TRBD1. The length of the CDR3 is 16 residues. V shed 1 base and J 3 bases; nucleotides not matched to a gene: 3. Per the germline V gene, CDR1 is SGHAT and CDR2 is FQNNGV. Here the CDR3 DNA reads TGTGCCAGCAGCTTAGTTGGGACAGGGGGCGACTATGGCTACACCTTC. Its translation is CASSLVGTGGDYGYTF.

This clone was seen a handful of times. The V call is TRBV6-6, the J call TRBJ1-1; 8 positions agree with TRBD1. Germline lookup yields CDR1 MNHNY and CDR2 SVGAGI (reference sequence). Trimming cost V 8 bases and J 5 bases; bases outside gene matches: 7. The CDR3 totals 13 residues. Here the CDR3 reads CASEGQGGTEAFF. In nucleotides, the CDR3 is TGTGCCAGCGAAGGACAGGGTGGAACTGAAGCTTTCTTT.

The chain links TRBV10-2 to TRBJ2-7; the D is unclear. The germline V and J ends were trimmed by 4 bases and 3 bases, with 7 bases remaining between them. Germline CDR1 and CDR2: WSHSY and SAAADI. This CDR3 is 12 amino acids long. The CDR3 nucleotides read TGCGCCAGCAGTGGAACAGACTACGAGCAGTACTTC. Protein product: CASSGTDYEQYF.

The rearrangement uses TRBV5-1 and TRBJ2-7; 9 positions agree with TRBD1. Trimming at V came to 4 bases and at J to 2 bases, leaving 4 bases not matched to a gene. The CDR3 spans 14 residues. Germline V gene sequence: CDR1 SGHRS, CDR2 YFSETQ. CDR3 coding DNA: TGCGCCAGCAGCACGGACAGGGGAACCTACGAGCAGTACTTC. Protein: CASSTDRGTYEQYF.

This chain joins TRBV9 and TRBJ1-3; no definite D call. The CDR3 length is 16 residues. Trimming took 0 bases from V and 4 from J, leaving 14 bases between them. Germline loops: CDR1 SGDLS, CDR2 YYNGEE. The CDR3 coding sequence is TGTGCCAGCAGCGTAGGGGGAGGAGGGTCGGGAAACACCATATATTTT. It encodes CASSVGGGGSGNTIYF.

The rearrangement uses TRBV7-2 and TRBJ2-2, with D unclear. Germline lookup yields CDR1 SGHTA and CDR2 FQGNSA. This CDR3 contains 13 residues. V was cut by 3 bases and J by 6 bases, with 8 bases left in between. For the CDR3, the DNA is TGTGCCAGCAGCTTTGGAAATTCCGGGGAGCTGTTTTTT. Amino acid sequence: CASSFGNSGELFF. Full variable domain (rest looked up from reference TRBV7-2 and TRBJ2-2): GAGVSQSPSNKVTEKGKDVELRCDPISGHTALYWYRQSLGQGLEFLIYFQGNSAPDKSGLPSDRFSAERTGGSVSTLTIQRTQQEDSAVYLCASSFGNSGELFFGEGSRLTVL.

The chain links TRBV11-2 to TRBJ2-2, with 8 bases matching TRBD2. Germline CDR1 reads SGHAT; CDR2 reads FQNNGV. This CDR3 is 15 amino acids long. V shed 0 bases and J 3 bases; nucleotides not matched to a gene: 0. The CDR3 region is CASSLELADTGELFF. The CDR3, as DNA: TGTGCCAGCAGCTTAGAACTAGCGGACACCGGGGAGCTGTTTTTT. Drawing the rest from reference TRBV11-2 and TRBJ2-2, the complete variable domain is EAGVAQSPRYKIIEKRQSVAFWCNPISGHATLYWYQQILGQGPKLLIQFQNNGVVDDSQLPKDRFSAERLKGVDSTLKIQPAKLEDSAVYLCASSLELADTGELFFGEGSRLTVL.

J is TRBJ2-5 and V is TRBV10-3; 7 nucleotides align to TRBD2. This CDR3 spans 13 amino acids. Germline CDR1 and CDR2: ENHRY and SYGVKD. Trimming cost V 4 bases and J 5 bases; bases outside gene matches: 4. The CDR3 sequence is CAISGGGLETQYF. CDR3 nucleotide sequence: TGTGCCATCAGTGGGGGAGGGTTGGAGACCCAGTACTTC.

This rearrangement joins TRBV27 to TRBJ2-7, with unresolved D. Germline V CDR1 and CDR2: MNHEY, SMNVEV (reference sequence). The CDR3 is 13 amino acids. V lost 0 bases and J lost 5, with 8 bases in between. CDR3 region: CASSLSPRNEQYF. The CDR3 DNA sequence: TGTGCCAGCAGTTTATCGCCGAGGAACGAGCAGTACTTC.

This clone was seen only a few times. The chain combines TRBV5-1 with TRBJ1-2, with 8 bases aligning to TRBD1. Germline CDR1 and CDR2: SGHRS and YFSETQ. This CDR3 spans 15 amino acids. V lost 2 bases and J lost 4; bases outside the gene matches: 7. CDR3 region: CASSFGGQGGYGYTF. The CDR3 DNA reads as TGCGCCAGCAGCTTTGGCGGACAGGGCGGCTATGGCTACACCTTC.

CDR3 in DNA: TGCAGCGTTGTCTCCAGCGGGGGCACTGAAGCTTTCTTT. This translates into CSVVSSGGTEAFF. The chain couples TRBV29-1 to TRBJ1-1, with D possibly being TRBD1 (5 bases). CDR1 is SQVTM, CDR2 ANQGSEA, per germline. The CDR3 is 13 residues long. V lost 4 bases, J lost 4 bases, and 13 bases lay in between.

This clone was found a few times. The chain has TRBV10-3 and TRBJ1-5, with D uncertain. Trimming cost V 6 bases and J 6 bases, with 12 bases left between them. Germline CDR1 ENHRY, CDR2 SYGVKD. The CDR3 is 13 amino acids. The CDR3: CAIRQDTLQPQHF. The CDR3 bases are TGTGCCATCAGGCAAGATACCCTTCAGCCCCAGCATTTT.

The rearrangement uses TRBV5-1 and TRBJ2-7; D is unresolved. The germline V gene encodes CDR1 SGHRS and CDR2 YFSETQ. V was trimmed by 0 bases and J by 4 bases, leaving 2 bases between them. The CDR3 runs 11 residues. CDR3 sequence: CASSLGYEQYF. In DNA, the CDR3 is TGCGCCAGCAGCTTGGGGTACGAGCAGTACTTC.